The rows below give T cell receptor beta chains drawn from one sample of a study of T cell changes during pregnancy in multiple sclerosis. Using immunoSEQ multiplex PCR, the repertoire was profiled, and TCRdb retains in-frame clones only, with some absent. This table has around 88,000 clones, roughly 94% appearing once. The specimen comprised peripheral blood, sampled after pregnancy. The receptor set was obtained from a female donor in good health, enrolled as a control in a pregnancy study. Both conserved end residues are part of each CDR3. The D gene is left open where the match is weak. Clone size is shown for a subset of rows, as once, few, many or a class of expanded clone.

TRBJ2-7	NA	once	TRBV4-1	CASSQAGTPFYEQYF	TGCGCCAGCAGCCAAGCCGGGACACCCTTCTACGAGCAGTACTTC
TRBJ1-3	NA	NA	TRBV2	CASIRQDSGNTIYF	TGTGCCAGCATTAGACAGGACTCTGGAAACACCATATATTTT
TRBJ1-2	NA	NA	TRBV5-6	CASSLDRSYGYTF	TGTGCCAGCAGCTTGGATCGCAGCTATGGCTACACCTTC
TRBJ2-7	TRBD1	NA	TRBV2	CASSPPGQQSYEQYF	TGTGCCAGCAGCCCCCCGGGACAGCAGTCCTACGAGCAGTACTTC
TRBJ1-1	TRBD1	NA	TRBV9	CASSGDRWVTEAFF	TGTGCCAGCAGCGGGGACAGGTGGGTCACTGAAGCTTTCTTT
TRBJ2-7	NA	NA	TRBV11-2	CASSSPTGEQYF	TGTGCCAGCAGCTCCCCAACGGGAGAGCAGTACTTC
TRBJ1-5	NA	NA	TRBV5-6	CASSSGSNQPQHF	TGTGCCAGCAGCTCCGGGAGCAATCAGCCCCAGCATTTT
TRBJ2-1	NA	NA	TRBV6-1	CASGLSSYNEQFF	TGTGCCAGCGGGCTAAGCTCCTACAATGAGCAGTTCTTC
TRBJ2-3	NA	NA	TRBV2	CASKGPGKSTDTQYF	TGTGCCAGCAAAGGGCCCGGGAAAAGCACAGATACGCAGTATTTT
TRBJ1-1	TRBD1	once	TRBV18	CASSPDRAGGTEAFF	TGTGCCAGCTCACCCGACAGGGCGGGGGGCACTGAAGCTTTCTTT
TRBJ1-5	NA	NA	TRBV6-1	CASGTHGNQPQHF	TGTGCCAGTGGGACACACGGCAATCAGCCCCAGCATTTT
TRBJ1-4	NA	NA	TRBV5-1	CASSLSGEKLFF	TGCGCCAGCAGCTTGTCCGGGGAAAAACTGTTTTTT
TRBJ2-1	TRBD2	NA	TRBV5-1	CASSSTMAGGFKFF	TGCGCCAGCAGCTCCACTATGGCGGGAGGGTTTAAGTTCTTC
TRBJ2-7	NA	NA	TRBV5-4	CASSSQYEQYF	TGTGCCAGCAGCTCCCAGTACGAGCAGTACTTC
TRBJ2-7	TRBD1	NA	TRBV11-2	CASSSGQPYEQYF	TGTGCCAGCAGCTCGGGACAGCCCTACGAGCAGTACTTC
TRBJ2-1	NA	NA	TRBV13	CASSVGTLGTEQFF	TGTGCCAGCAGCGTCGGGACTCTTGGGACTGAGCAGTTCTTC
TRBJ2-1	TRBD2	NA	TRBV30	CAWSVKGEREFSYNEQFF	TGTGCCTGGAGTGTAAAGGGGGAGCGGGAGTTTTCCTACAATGAGCAGTTCTTC
TRBJ2-1	TRBD1	NA	TRBV9	CASSATGTGAYNEQFF	TGTGCCAGCAGCGCAACCGGGACAGGGGCCTACAATGAGCAGTTCTTC
TRBJ1-4	NA	NA	TRBV7-9	CASQALRGGNEKLFF	TGTGCCAGCCAAGCCCTCCGGGGAGGTAATGAAAAACTGTTTTTT
TRBJ2-3	NA	NA	TRBV5-1	CASSLEHRLPTDTQYF	TGCGCCAGCAGCTTGGAGCACAGGTTACCCACAGATACGCAGTATTTT
TRBJ2-4	TRBD2	NA	TRBV27	CASSTPRLAGAKNIQYF	TGTGCCAGCAGTACCCCCCGACTAGCGGGAGCCAAAAACATTCAGTACTTC
TRBJ2-1	TRBD2	NA	TRBV4-2	CASSQDALAGGNEQFF	TGTGCCAGCAGCCAAGATGCACTAGCGGGGGGAAATGAGCAGTTCTTC
TRBJ1-2	NA	once	TRBV29-1	CSVEEEGGPDGYTF	TGCAGCGTTGAAGAGGAGGGCGGACCGGATGGCTACACCTTC
TRBJ1-2	NA	NA	TRBV10-2	CASSERGDGYTF	TGCGCCAGCAGTGAACGAGGAGATGGCTACACCTTC
TRBJ2-7	TRBD2	NA	TRBV5-1	CASRATSGSPSQYF	TGCGCCAGCAGAGCCACTAGCGGATCACCCTCGCAGTACTTC
TRBJ2-7	NA	NA	TRBV9	CASSPDWNSYEQYF	TGTGCCAGCAGCCCAGACTGGAACTCCTACGAGCAGTACTTC
TRBJ2-1	NA	NA	TRBV19	CASSPVPYNEQFF	TGTGCCAGTAGCCCAGTCCCCTACAATGAGCAGTTCTTC
TRBJ2-7	NA	NA	TRBV4-2	CASSHPGTYEQYF	TGTGCCAGCAGCCACCCCGGGACCTACGAGCAGTACTTC
TRBJ2-7	TRBD2	NA	TRBV5-1	CASSSSLAGVNYEQYF	TGCGCCAGCAGCTCTTCTCTAGCGGGAGTTAACTACGAGCAGTACTTC
TRBJ2-4	NA	NA	TRBV27	CASSSGVQNIQYF	TGTGCCAGCAGTTCCGGGGTCCAAAACATTCAGTACTTC
TRBJ2-7	NA	NA	TRBV27	CASSQIETGSYEQYF	TGTGCCAGCAGCCAGATCGAGACAGGTTCCTACGAGCAGTACTTC
TRBJ2-1	TRBD2	NA	TRBV5-4	CASRKLAGELNEQFF	TGTGCCAGCAGGAAACTAGCGGGAGAACTCAATGAGCAGTTCTTC
TRBJ2-2	TRBD2	NA	TRBV4-1	CASSHPGGFEAGELFF	TGCGCCAGCAGCCACCCGGGGGGTTTTGAGGCCGGGGAGCTGTTTTTT
TRBJ1-2	NA	few	TRBV21-1	CASSKWRGWGYTF	TGTGCCAGCAGCAAGTGGAGGGGATGGGGCTACACCTTC
TRBJ2-7	NA	NA	TRBV18	CASSPLVSMSYEQYF	TGTGCCAGCTCACCACTGGTTAGCATGTCCTACGAGCAGTACTTC
TRBJ2-5	TRBD2	NA	TRBV28	CASSLSGGREETQYF	TGTGCCAGCAGTTTATCGGGCGGGAGGGAAGAGACCCAGTACTTC
TRBJ1-2	TRBD1	NA	TRBV19	CATFGDRAPRGYTF	TGTGCAACATTTGGGGACAGGGCCCCGCGTGGCTACACCTTC
TRBJ2-5	TRBD2	NA	TRBV28	CASGEAGGPLQETQYF	TGTGCCAGCGGAGAAGCGGGAGGGCCACTTCAAGAGACCCAGTACTTC
TRBJ2-2	TRBD1	NA	TRBV7-9	CASSFLDRERDGELFF	TGTGCCAGCAGCTTCCTGGACAGGGAACGGGACGGGGAGCTGTTTTTT
TRBJ2-4	TRBD1	NA	TRBV2	CASSDSGTVRNIQYF	TGTGCCAGCAGTGACTCCGGGACAGTAAGAAACATTCAGTACTTC
TRBJ2-7	TRBD1	NA	TRBV27	CASSDRTGGLYEQYF	TGTGCCAGCAGTGACCGGACAGGGGGCCTTTACGAGCAGTACTTC
TRBJ2-3	NA	NA	TRBV7-3	CASSSLGVLEAYTDTQYF	TGTGCCAGCAGCTCCCTGGGAGTGTTGGAGGCCTACACAGATACGCAGTATTTT
TRBJ2-5	NA	NA	TRBV2	CASSGLSETQYF	TGTGCCAGCAGTGGTCTCTCGGAGACCCAGTACTTC
TRBJ2-7	TRBD1	NA	TRBV7-9	CASSLGGTAYEQYF	TGTGCCAGCAGCTTAGGAGGGACAGCCTACGAGCAGTACTTC
TRBJ2-3	TRBD2	NA	TRBV7-2	CASSLTSGRENEYF	TGTGCCAGCAGCCTTACTAGCGGGAGGGAGAATGAGTATTTT